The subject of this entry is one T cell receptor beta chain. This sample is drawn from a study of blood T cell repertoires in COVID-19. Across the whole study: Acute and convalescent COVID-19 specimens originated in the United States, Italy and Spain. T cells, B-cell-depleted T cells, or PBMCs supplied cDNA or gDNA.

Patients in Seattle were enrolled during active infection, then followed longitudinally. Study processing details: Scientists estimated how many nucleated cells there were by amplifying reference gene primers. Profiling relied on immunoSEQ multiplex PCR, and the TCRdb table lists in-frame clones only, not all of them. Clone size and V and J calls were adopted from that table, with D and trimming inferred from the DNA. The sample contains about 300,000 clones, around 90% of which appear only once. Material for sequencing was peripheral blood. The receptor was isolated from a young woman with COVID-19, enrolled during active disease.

DNA of the CDR3: TGTGCCAGCAGCTCCGACAGGGGGACGGGAGAGACCCAGTACTTC. It codes for CASSSDRGTGETQYF. The chain is built from TRBV7-9 and TRBJ2-5; TRBD1 matches at 9 bases. From germline, CDR1 is SEHNR and CDR2 FQNEAQ (reference sequence). The CDR3 extends over 15 amino acids. The V and J ends lost 4 bases and 4 bases, in that order; junction bases with no gene match: 7.